The 8 T cell receptor beta chains listed next were all sequenced from one sample in a study of CD8 T cells in ankylosing spondylitis. Each CDR3 protein gets one entry after TCRdb re-called the 5' RACE reads with MiXCR. Altogether nearly 250,000 distinct CDR3 sequences are present, roughly 32% being singletons, with the ten largest covering about 4%. Sequencing was performed on blood, either unsorted or a sorted T cell fraction (not recorded which). The receptors derive from a male donor with ankylosing spondylitis or in good health (not recorded which).

This clonotype was detected only a few times. This sequence joins TRBV6-5 and TRBJ2-1, with 9 bases that match TRBD1. Trimming removed 2 bases from V and 8 bases from J; junction bases left unmatched: 7. This CDR3 region has 15 residues. Germline V gene data show CDR1 as MNHEY and CDR2 as SVGAGI. The CDR3 protein is CASSYGQGYSDEQFF. The CDR3 coding sequence is TGTGCCAGCAGTTACGGACAGGGGTACTCCGATGAGCAGTTCTTC.

The chain recombines TRBV12-3 or TRBV12-4 with TRBJ2-4; D may be TRBD1 (6 bases). The CDR3 covers 12 residues. V gave up 3 bases and J gave up 8 bases, with 8 bases separating them. DNA for the CDR3: TGTGCCAGCAGTTTTTACAGGGACATTCAGTACTTC. This encodes CASSFYRDIQYF.

This clonotype was seen many times. The CDR3 DNA is TGTGCCAGCAGCGACAGCGGTTACAATGAGCAGTTCTTC. Encoded protein: CASSDSGYNEQFF. The chain combines TRBV7-9 with TRBJ2-1; D assignment may be TRBD1 or TRBD2 (5 bases each). The germline gives CDR1 SEHNR, CDR2 FQNEAQ (reference sequence). Deletions cut 5 bases from V and 4 bases from J, with 9 bases between. The CDR3 covers 13 residues.

This clonotype was found a few times. This chain connects TRBV20-1 to TRBJ2-5; D uncertain. This CDR3 is built from 11 residues. V was shortened by 4 bases and J by 2 bases, with 5 bases between the two germline ends. Germline loops: CDR1 DFQATT, CDR2 SNEGSKA (reference sequence). The CDR3 is CSANRQETQYF. The CDR3 DNA is TGCAGTGCTAACAGACAAGAGACCCAGTACTTC.

There are a few counts of this clonotype. J is TRBJ2-3 and V is TRBV6-4; a possible D gene is TRBD2 (7 bases). The CDR3 totals 15 residues. V was cut by 3 bases and J by 4 bases, with 14 bases left in between. Germline CDR1 reads MRHNA; CDR2 reads SNTAGT. The CDR3 spells CASSESGGQPDTQYF. In DNA form, the CDR3 reads TGTGCCAGCAGTGAATCGGGGGGCCAGCCAGATACGCAGTATTTT.

The V call is TRBV5-5, the J call TRBJ2-3; TRBD2 matches at 10 bases. The length of the CDR3 is 16 residues. Germline V gene lookup returns CDR1 SGHKS and CDR2 YYEKEE (reference sequence). J lost 1 base, V lost 0 bases, and 2 bases had no gene match. For the CDR3, the DNA is TGTGCCAGCAGCTTGGCCGGGACTAGCGGCACAGATACGCAGTATTTT. Amino acid sequence: CASSLAGTSGTDTQYF. Together with reference TRBV5-5 and TRBJ2-3, the CDR3 gives the full variable domain: DAGVTQSPTHLIKTRGQQVTLRCSPISGHKSVSWYQQVLGQGPQFIFQYYEKEERGRGNFPDRFSARQFPNYSSELNVNALLLGDSALYLCASSLAGTSGTDTQYFGPGTRLTVL.

The chain links TRBV10-3 to TRBJ1-4; D remains unclear. Trimming left V 3 bases short and J 0 bases short, with 14 bases between. The CDR3 runs 17 residues. The germline gives CDR1 ENHRY, CDR2 SYGVKD. This CDR3 is CAISEVAQTATNEKLFF. The CDR3 DNA reads TGTGCCATCAGTGAAGTGGCCCAAACTGCAACTAATGAAAAACTGTTTTTT.

This clonotype was seen a handful of times. This chain joins TRBV5-6 and TRBJ2-3, with 9 bases matching TRBD2. V trimming: 1 base; J trimming: 4 bases; junction bases outside the gene matches: 10. The length of the CDR3 is 17 residues. Germline CDR1 and CDR2: SGHDT and YYEEEE. CDR3 nucleotides: TGTGCCAGCAGCTTGCGGCGTCAGGCTAGCGGGGCAGATACGCAGTATTTT. It is translated as CASSLRRQASGADTQYF.